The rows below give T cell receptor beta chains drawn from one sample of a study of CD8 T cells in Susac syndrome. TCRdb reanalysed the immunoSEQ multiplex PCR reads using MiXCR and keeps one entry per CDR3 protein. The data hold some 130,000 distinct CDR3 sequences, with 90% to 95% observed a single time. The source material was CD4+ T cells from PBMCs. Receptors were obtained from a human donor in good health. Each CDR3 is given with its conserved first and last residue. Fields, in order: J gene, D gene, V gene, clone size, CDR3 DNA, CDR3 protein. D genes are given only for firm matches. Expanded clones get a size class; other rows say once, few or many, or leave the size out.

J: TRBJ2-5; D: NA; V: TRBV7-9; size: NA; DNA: TGTGCCAGCAGCTTCCGAGGGGGAGTGGAGACCCAGTACTTC; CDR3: CASSFRGGVETQYF
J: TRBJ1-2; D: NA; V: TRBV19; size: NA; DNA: TGTGCCACCACCGGGAATGAAAGGGGGTTACCCTTGACCGGCTACACCTTC; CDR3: CATTGNERGLPLTGYTF
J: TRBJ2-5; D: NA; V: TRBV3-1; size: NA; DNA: TGTGCCAGCAGTTCCGGACAAGCCACGGGTCTGGAGACCCAGTACTTC; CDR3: CASSSGQATGLETQYF
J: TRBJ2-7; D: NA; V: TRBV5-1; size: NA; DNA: TGCGCCAGCAGCTTGGCAGGCAGGGCTTACGAGCAGTACTTC; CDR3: CASSLAGRAYEQYF
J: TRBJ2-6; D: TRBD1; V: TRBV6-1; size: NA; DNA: TGTGCCAGCAGCCCCCACCCGGGACAGGGAGAAGGTTTGTGGGCCAACGTCCTGACTTTC; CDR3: CASSPHPGQGEGLWANVLTF
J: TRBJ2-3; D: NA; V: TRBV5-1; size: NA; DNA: TGCGCCAGCAGCTTGGCCGGACCAGAGAGGGATACGCAGTATTTT; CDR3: CASSLAGPERDTQYF
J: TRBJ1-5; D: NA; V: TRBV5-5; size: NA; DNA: TGTGCCAGCAGCTTGAATTATGGACCGGGCAATCAGCCCCAGCATTTT; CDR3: CASSLNYGPGNQPQHF
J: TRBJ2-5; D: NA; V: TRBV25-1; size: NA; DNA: TGTGCCAGCAGTCACAGGACGGGAGAGACCCAGTACTTC; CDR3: CASSHRTGETQYF
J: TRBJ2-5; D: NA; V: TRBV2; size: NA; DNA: TGTGCCAGCCGTTTAGAAGTAGCGGAGACCCAGTACTTC; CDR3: CASRLEVAETQYF
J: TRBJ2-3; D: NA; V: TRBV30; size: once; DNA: TGTGCCTGGAATGAAGGGCTACACACAGATACGCAGTATTTT; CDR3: CAWNEGLHTDTQYF
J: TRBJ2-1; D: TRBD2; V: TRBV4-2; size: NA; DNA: TGTGCCAGCAGCCAAGGTTTAAGGGGTCTAGCGGGGTCGAATGAGCAGTTCTTC; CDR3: CASSQGLRGLAGSNEQFF
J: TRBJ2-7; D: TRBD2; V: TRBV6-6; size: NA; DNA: TGTGCCAGCATCCAAGGAGCTAGCGGGATCTACGAGCAGTACTTC; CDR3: CASIQGASGIYEQYF
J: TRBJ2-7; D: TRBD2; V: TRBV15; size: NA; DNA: TGTGCCACCAGCAGTCCCGGGACTAGCGGGAACGTGGGGTACTTC; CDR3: CATSSPGTSGNVGYF
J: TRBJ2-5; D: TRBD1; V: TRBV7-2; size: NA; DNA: TGTGCCAGCAGCTTTAACAGGGGCCCGGAGACCCAGTACTTC; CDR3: CASSFNRGPETQYF
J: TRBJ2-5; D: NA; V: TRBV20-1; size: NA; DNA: TGCAGTGCTAGTCAGGAGACCCAGTACTTC; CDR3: CSASQETQYF
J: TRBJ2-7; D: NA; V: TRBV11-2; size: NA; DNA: TGTGCCAGCACTAAGGGGCACTCCTACGAGCAGTACTTC; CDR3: CASTKGHSYEQYF
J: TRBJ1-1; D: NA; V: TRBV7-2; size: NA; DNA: TGTGCCAGCAGCTTATTAGGCCTTAAGCTAGGAGCTTTCTTT; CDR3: CASSLLGLKLGAFF
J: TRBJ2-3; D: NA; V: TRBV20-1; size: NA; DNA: TGCAGTGCTAGAGATCCCCCGCGGGGCACAGATACGCAGTATTTT; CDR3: CSARDPPRGTDTQYF
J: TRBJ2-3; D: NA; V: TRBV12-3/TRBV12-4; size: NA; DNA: TGTGCCAGCAGTTACCGGGACGGCAGTTGGTATTTT; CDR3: CASSYRDGSWYF
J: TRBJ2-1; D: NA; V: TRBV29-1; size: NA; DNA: TGCAGCGTTCGGAGCCGGGACCCACATGAGCAGTTCTTC; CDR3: CSVRSRDPHEQFF
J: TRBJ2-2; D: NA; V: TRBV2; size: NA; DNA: TGTGCCAGCAGTGCCTGGGGTCCCGGGGAGCTGTTTTTT; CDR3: CASSAWGPGELFF
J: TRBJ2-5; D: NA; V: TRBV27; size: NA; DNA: TGTGCCAGCAGTCCCGGAAAGGGCGAAGAGACCCAGTACTTC; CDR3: CASSPGKGEETQYF
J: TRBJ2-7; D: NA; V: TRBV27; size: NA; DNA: TGTGCCAGCAGCCCAGGCGGCATCGGCGAGCAGTACTTC; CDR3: CASSPGGIGEQYF
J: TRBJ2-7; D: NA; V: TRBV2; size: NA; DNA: TGTGCCAGCAGTGACTTCGCGGAGCAGAACTTC; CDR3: CASSDFAEQNF
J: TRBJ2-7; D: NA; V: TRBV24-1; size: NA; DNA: TGTGCCACCAGTGATTTTAAGAGCGGCCGTGGTGGCGAGCAGTACTTC; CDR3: CATSDFKSGRGGEQYF
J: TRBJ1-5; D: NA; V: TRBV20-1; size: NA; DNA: TGCAGTGCTCGGACAGATTACAATCAGCCCCAGCATTTT; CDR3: CSARTDYNQPQHF
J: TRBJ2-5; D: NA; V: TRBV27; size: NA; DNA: TGTGCCAGCAGTTTCGTGACCCAGTACTTC; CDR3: CASSFVTQYF
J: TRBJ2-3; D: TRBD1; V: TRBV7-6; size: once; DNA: TGTGCCAGCAGCTTAGTAGGGACAGTTAGGGGCACAGATACGCAGTATTTT; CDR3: CASSLVGTVRGTDTQYF
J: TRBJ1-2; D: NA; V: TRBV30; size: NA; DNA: TGTGCCTGGACCGCCGGGACGGGGAACTATGGCTACACCTTC; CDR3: CAWTAGTGNYGYTF
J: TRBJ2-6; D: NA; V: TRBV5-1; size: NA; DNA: TGCGCCAGCAGCCAAGGGGGGCAGGGGGCCAACGTCCTGACTTTC; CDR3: CASSQGGQGANVLTF
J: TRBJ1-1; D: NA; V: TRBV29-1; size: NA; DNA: TGCAGCGTTGGGGTTGTAGATGCTGAAGCTTTCTTT; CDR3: CSVGVVDAEAFF
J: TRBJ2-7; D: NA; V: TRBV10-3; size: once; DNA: TGTGCCATCAGTACCAACAGCTACGAGCAGTACTTC; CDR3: CAISTNSYEQYF
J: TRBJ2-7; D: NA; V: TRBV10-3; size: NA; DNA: TGTGCCATCAGTGAGCCAGGGGGGGCGCAGTACTTC; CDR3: CAISEPGGAQYF
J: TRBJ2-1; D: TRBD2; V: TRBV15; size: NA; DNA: TGTGCCACCAGCAGAGATCCGGGGACTAGCGCGAACAATGAGCAGTTCTTC; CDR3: CATSRDPGTSANNEQFF
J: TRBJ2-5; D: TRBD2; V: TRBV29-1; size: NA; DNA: TGCAGCGTTTCCTTGTTGGGCGGGACTAGCCAAGAGACCCAGTACTTC; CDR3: CSVSLLGGTSQETQYF
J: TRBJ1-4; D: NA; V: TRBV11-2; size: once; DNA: TGTGCCAGCAGCTTTTCGCAGGGGCGGAATGAAAAACTGTTTTTT; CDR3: CASSFSQGRNEKLFF
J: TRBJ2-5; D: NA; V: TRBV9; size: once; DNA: TGTGCCAGTTCGGTAGGGCCAGCAGGGGAGACCCAGTACTTC; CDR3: CASSVGPAGETQYF
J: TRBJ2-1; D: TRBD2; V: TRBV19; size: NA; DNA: TGTGCCAGTAGTACTGTGACTAGCGATATACAGTTCTTC; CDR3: CASSTVTSDIQFF
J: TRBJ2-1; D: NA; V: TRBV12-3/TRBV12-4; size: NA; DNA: TGTGCCAGCAGTTCTGGGACACCGTTACATGAGCAGTTCTTC; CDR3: CASSSGTPLHEQFF
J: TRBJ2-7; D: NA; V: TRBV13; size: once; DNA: TGTGCCAGCAGCTTACGAGGCCGGGGCCCGGGAGAGCAGTACTTC; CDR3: CASSLRGRGPGEQYF